This is a list of T cell receptor beta chains from one sample in a study of blood T cell repertoires in COVID-19. Sequenced by immunoSEQ multiplex PCR; TCRdb stores in-frame clones only, minus some. Here the sample spans under 250,000 clones, around 82% being singletons. The sample was peripheral blood. The receptors stem from a woman aged 40 to 55 with acute or convalescent COVID-19. CDR3s include the opening cysteine and the closing phenylalanine or tryptophan.

j_call v_call cdr3_length cdr3_aa
TRBJ2-7 TRBV6-5 15 CASRGGTSGSYEQYF
TRBJ2-7 TRBV6-2/TRBV6-3 19 CASSYSRGLAGGRFYEQYF
TRBJ2-2 TRBV30 16 CAWSVVVLRGTGELFF
TRBJ2-7 TRBV7-2 16 CASSLEGRDYSYEQYF
TRBJ1-3 TRBV7-2 15 CASSLAQGTGNTIYF
TRBJ2-7 TRBV28 15 CASSRIGTSTYEQYF
TRBJ1-2 TRBV30 13 CASHRGTNYGYTF
TRBJ2-1 TRBV6-4 13 CASSLERGNEQFF
TRBJ2-7 TRBV5-4 15 CASSPRRLAGGEQYF
TRBJ2-7 TRBV5-1 17 CASSLATPGLAGGEQYF
TRBJ2-2 TRBV28 15 CASSWGQINTGELFF
TRBJ2-7 TRBV11-2 14 CASSRDRGLYEQYF
TRBJ2-7 TRBV6-2/TRBV6-3 14 CASSIRDRVVRRYF
TRBJ1-5 TRBV18 17 CASSPRDRRALGQPQHF